This TCR beta chain was documented in a study of preoperative IRX-2 immunotherapy in early breast cancer. V was clipped by 5 bases and J by 6 bases, with 20 bases between them. Germline values: CDR1 SGHTA, CDR2 FQGNSA. The CDR3 consists of 16 residues. As for treatment: preoperative locoregional IRX-2 cytokine immunotherapy. Samples came from a phase Ib trial of preoperative locoregional IRX-2 cytokine immunotherapy. The table came from immunoSEQ multiplex PCR; TCRdb's copy has only in-frame clones and leaves some out. The top ten clones hold roughly 1.7% of a sample with around 57,000 clones, less than 95% of them seen once.

Sampling was done from a patient treated with IRX-2 immunotherapy. The chain combines TRBV7-2 with TRBJ2-1, with D tentatively TRBD1 or TRBD2 (5 bases each). This TCR derives from a human donor with breast cancer. CDR3 residues: CASSPKRSLRGNEQFF. CDR3 sequence (DNA): TGTGCCAGCAGCCCCAAACGGAGCCTGAGGGGCAATGAGCAGTTCTTC.